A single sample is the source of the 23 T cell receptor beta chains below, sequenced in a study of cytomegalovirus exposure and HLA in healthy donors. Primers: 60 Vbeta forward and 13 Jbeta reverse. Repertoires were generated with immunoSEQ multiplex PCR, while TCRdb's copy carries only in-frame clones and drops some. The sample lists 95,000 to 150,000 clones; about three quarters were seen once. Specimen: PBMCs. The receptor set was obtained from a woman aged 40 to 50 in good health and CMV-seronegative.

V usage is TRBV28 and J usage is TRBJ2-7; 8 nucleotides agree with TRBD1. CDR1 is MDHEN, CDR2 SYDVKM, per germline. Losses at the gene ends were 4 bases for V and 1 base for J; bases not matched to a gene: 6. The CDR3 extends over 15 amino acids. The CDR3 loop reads CASSYPGGRSYEQYF. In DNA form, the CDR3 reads TGTGCCAGCAGTTACCCAGGGGGCAGGTCCTACGAGCAGTACTTC.

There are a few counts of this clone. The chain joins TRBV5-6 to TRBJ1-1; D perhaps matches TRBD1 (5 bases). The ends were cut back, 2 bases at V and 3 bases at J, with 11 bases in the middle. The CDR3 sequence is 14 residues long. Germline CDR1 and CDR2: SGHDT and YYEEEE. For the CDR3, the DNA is TGTGCCAGCAGCTTACGTGACAGCTACACTGAAGCTTTCTTT. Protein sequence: CASSLRDSYTEAFF.

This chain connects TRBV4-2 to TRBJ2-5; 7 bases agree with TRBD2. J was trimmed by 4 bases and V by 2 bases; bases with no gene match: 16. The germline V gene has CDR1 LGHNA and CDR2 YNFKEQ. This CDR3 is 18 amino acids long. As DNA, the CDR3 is TGTGCCAGCAGCCAATCGTGGGCCGACGGGAGGTCGGTAGAGACCCAGTACTTC. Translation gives CASSQSWADGRSVETQYF.

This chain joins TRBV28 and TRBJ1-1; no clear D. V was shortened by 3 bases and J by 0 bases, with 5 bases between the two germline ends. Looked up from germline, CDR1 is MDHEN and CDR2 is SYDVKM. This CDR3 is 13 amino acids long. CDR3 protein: CASSFIVNTEAFF. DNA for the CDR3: TGTGCCAGCAGTTTTATCGTGAACACTGAAGCTTTCTTT.

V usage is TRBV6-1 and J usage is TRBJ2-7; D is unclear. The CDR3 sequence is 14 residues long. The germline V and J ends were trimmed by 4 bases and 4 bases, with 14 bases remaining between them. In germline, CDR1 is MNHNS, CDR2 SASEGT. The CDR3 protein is CASSVVRKPYEQYF. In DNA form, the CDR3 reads TGTGCCAGCAGTGTTGTCAGGAAACCTTACGAGCAGTACTTC.

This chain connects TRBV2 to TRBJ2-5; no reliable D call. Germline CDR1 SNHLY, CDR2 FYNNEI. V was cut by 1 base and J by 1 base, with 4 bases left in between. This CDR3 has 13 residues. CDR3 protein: CASSEGLQETQYF. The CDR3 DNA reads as TGTGCCAGCAGTGAAGGGCTCCAAGAGACCCAGTACTTC.

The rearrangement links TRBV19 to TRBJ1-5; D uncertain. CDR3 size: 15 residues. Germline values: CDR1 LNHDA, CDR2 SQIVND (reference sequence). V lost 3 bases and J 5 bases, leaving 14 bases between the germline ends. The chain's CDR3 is CASSMASGIDQPQHF. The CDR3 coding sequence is TGTGCCAGTAGTATGGCATCGGGGATTGATCAGCCCCAGCATTTT.

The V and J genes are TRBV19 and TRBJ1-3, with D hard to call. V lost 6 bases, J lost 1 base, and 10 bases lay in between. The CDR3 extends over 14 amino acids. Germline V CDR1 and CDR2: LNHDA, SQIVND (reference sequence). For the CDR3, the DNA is TGTGCCAGTAGGGCACAGTTATCTGGAAACACCATATATTTT. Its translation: CASRAQLSGNTIYF.

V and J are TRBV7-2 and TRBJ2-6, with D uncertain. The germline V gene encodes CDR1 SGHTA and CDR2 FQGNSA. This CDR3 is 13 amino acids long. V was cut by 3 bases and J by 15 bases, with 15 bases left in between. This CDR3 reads CASSLGSRGGLTF. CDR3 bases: TGTGCCAGCAGCTTGGGTTCGCGTGGCGGCCTGACTTTC.

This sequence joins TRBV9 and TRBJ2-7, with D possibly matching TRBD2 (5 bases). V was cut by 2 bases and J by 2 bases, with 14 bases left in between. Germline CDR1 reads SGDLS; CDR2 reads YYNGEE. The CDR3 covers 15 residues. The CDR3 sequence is CASSVAGTPTYEQYF. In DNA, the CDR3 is TGTGCCAGCAGCGTCGCGGGTACCCCGACCTACGAGCAGTACTTC.

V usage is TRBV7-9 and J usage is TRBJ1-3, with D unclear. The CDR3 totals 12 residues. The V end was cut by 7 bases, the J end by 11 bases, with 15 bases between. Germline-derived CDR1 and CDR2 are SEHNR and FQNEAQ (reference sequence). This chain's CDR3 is CASTDLYRAIYF. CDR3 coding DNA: TGTGCCAGCACAGACCTTTACAGAGCCATATATTTT.

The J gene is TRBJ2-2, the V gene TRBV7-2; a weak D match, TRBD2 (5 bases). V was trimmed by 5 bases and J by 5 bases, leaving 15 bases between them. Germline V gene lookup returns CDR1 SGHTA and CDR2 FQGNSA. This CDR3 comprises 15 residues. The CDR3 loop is CASSPQVVATGELFF. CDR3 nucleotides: TGTGCCAGCAGCCCCCAAGTGGTAGCGACCGGGGAGCTGTTTTTT.

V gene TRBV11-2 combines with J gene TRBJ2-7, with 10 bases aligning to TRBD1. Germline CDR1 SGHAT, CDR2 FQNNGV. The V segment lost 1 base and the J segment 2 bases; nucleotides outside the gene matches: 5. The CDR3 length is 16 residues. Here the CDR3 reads CASSLVIGTGAYEQYF. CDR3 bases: TGTGCCAGCAGCTTAGTGATAGGGACAGGGGCCTACGAGCAGTACTTC. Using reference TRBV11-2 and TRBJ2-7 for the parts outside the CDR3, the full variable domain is EAGVAQSPRYKIIEKRQSVAFWCNPISGHATLYWYQQILGQGPKLLIQFQNNGVVDDSQLPKDRFSAERLKGVDSTLKIQPAKLEDSAVYLCASSLVIGTGAYEQYFGPGTRLTVT.

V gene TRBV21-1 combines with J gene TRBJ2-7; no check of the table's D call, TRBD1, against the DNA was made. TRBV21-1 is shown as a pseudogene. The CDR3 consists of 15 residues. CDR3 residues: CASSKVPPSSYEQYF. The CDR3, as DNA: TGTGCCAGCAGCAAAGTCCCTCCCAGCTCCTACGAGCAGTACTTC.

The CDR3 DNA reads TGTGCCAGCAGCTTCCCTAGAGGCCAAGAGACCCAGTACTTC. It specifies CASSFPRGQETQYF. V is TRBV5-5 and J is TRBJ2-5; unclear D gene. V lost 2 bases and J 1 base, leaving 9 bases between the germline ends. This CDR3 has 14 amino acids. In germline, CDR1 is SGHKS, CDR2 YYEKEE (reference sequence).

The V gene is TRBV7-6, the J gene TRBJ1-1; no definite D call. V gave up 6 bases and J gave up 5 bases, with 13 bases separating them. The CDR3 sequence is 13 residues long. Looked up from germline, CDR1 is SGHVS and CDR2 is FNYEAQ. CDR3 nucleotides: TGTGCCAGCAGAATCGGAGCGGGAACTGAAGCTTTCTTT. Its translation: CASRIGAGTEAFF.

CDR3: CASSHGGLAGKETQYF. In DNA, the CDR3 is TGTGCCAGCAGCCATGGGGGACTAGCGGGTAAAGAGACCCAGTACTTC. This chain connects TRBV27 to TRBJ2-5; TRBD2 matches 12 bases. Per the germline V gene, CDR1 is MNHEY and CDR2 is SMNVEV (reference sequence). With V trimmed by 6 bases and J by 3 bases, 8 bases remained unmatched. The CDR3 length is 16 residues.

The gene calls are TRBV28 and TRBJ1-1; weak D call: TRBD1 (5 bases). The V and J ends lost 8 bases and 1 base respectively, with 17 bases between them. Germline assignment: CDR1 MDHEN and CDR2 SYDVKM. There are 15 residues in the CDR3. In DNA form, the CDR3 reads TGTGCCAGCTCAATTCAGCCGGGGGGGAACACTGAAGCTTTCTTT. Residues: CASSIQPGGNTEAFF.

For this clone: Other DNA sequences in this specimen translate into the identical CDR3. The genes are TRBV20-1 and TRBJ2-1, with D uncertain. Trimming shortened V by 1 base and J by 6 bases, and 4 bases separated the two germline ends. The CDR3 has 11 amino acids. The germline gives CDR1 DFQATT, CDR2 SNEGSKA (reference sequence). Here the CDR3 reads CSARGPNEQFF. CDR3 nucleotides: TGCAGTGCTAGAGGGCCCAATGAGCAGTTCTTC.

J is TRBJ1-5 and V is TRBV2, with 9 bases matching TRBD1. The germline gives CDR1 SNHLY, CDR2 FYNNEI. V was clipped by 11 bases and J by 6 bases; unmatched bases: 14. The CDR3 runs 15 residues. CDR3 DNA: TGTGCCGGCACGCGGAGCACGGACAGGGGTCAGCCCCAGCATTTT. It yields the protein CAGTRSTDRGQPQHF.

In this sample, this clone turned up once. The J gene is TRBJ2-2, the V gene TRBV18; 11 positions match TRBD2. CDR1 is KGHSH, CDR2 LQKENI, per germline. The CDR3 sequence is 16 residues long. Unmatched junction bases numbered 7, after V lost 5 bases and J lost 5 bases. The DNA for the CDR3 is TGTGCCAGCTCATCTTCCGGGACTAGCGGAACCGGGGAGCTGTTTTTT. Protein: CASSSSGTSGTGELFF.

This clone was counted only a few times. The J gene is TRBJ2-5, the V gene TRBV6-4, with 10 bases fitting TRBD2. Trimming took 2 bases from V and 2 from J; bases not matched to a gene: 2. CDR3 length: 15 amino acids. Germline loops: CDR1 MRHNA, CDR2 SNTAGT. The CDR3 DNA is TGTGCCAGCAGTGACAAAGCGGGAGGGCAAGAGACCCAGTACTTC. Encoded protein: CASSDKAGGQETQYF.

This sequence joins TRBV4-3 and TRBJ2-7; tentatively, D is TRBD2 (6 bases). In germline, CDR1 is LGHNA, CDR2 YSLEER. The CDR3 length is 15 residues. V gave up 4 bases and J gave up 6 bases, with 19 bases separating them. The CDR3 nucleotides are TGCGCCAGCAGCCGTGCCCTTGGGGGGAATCGCGAGCAGTACTTC. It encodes CASSRALGGNREQYF.